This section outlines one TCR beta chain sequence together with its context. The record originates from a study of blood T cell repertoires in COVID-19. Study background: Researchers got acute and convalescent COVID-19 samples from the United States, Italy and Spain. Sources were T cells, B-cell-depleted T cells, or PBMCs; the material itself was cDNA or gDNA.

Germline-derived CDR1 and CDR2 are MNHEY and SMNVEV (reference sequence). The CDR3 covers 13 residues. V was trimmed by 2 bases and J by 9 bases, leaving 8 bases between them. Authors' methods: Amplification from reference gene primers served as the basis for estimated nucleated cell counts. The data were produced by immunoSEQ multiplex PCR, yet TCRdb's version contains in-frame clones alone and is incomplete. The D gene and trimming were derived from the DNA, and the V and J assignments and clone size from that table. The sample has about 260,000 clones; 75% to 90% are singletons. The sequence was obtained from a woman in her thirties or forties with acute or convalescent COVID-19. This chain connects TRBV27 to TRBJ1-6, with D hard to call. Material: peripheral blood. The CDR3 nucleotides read TGTGCCAGCAGTTTAGCCAGGCTTTCACCCCTCCACTTT. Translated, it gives CASSLARLSPLHF.